The 11 T cell receptor beta chains below come from one sample, sequenced in a study of blood T cells in healthy people across ages. Combining a sample-barcoded 5' primer with a J-beta primer mix, a second PCR ran for roughly 6 to 12 cycles. TCRdb processed the 5' RACE reads anew with MiXCR; each CDR3 protein has one entry. The sample holds under 1,000,000 distinct CDR3 sequences; 30% to 45% are singletons and the top ten take approximately 13%. The source material was blood. The receptors here all came from a man aged 18 to 30 in good health.

This clonotype has ten or more counts. A read error may explain this, as a much larger clone is one base away. The chain links TRBV12-3 or TRBV12-4 to TRBJ2-7; D is possibly TRBD2 (6 bases). V was pared by 5 bases and J by 6 bases, with 17 bases between. CDR3 length: 14 amino acids. Here the CDR3 DNA reads TGTGCCAGCAGTGCCGGGAGCACGTCCCCCGAGCAGTACTTC. As protein: CASSAGSTSPEQYF.

This clonotype was detected a few times. The chain couples TRBV12-3 or TRBV12-4 to TRBJ1-2, with D hard to call. This CDR3 is built from 13 residues. Between the trimmed V and J ends, which lost 6 bases and 8 bases, there was a span of 16 bases. The CDR3 DNA reads as TGTGCCAGCAGCCGGACGGACTCCTGCGGCTACACCTTC. Amino acid sequence: CASSRTDSCGYTF.

In this sample, this clonotype turned up many times. The chain is built from TRBV25-1 and TRBJ2-1; 9 nucleotides line up with TRBD1. The V gene's germline CDR1 is MGHDK and CDR2 SYGVNS. The CDR3 runs to 14 residues. V lost 4 bases, J lost 8 bases, and 6 bases stayed unmatched. The chain's CDR3 is CASSAGTGQHEQFF. CDR3 sequence (DNA): TGTGCCAGCAGTGCCGGGACAGGGCAGCATGAGCAGTTCTTC.

V usage is TRBV20-1 and J usage is TRBJ2-7, with 9 bases that match TRBD1. Germline V gene data show CDR1 as DFQATT and CDR2 as SNEGSKA (reference sequence). The V gene end was trimmed by 5 bases and the J gene end by 0 bases; junction bases not matched to a gene: 5. This CDR3 contains 14 residues. In nucleotides, the CDR3 is TGCAGTGCTCCCAGACAGGGGGGCTCCTACGAGCAGTACTTC. Translating it yields CSAPRQGGSYEQYF.

Many counts were recorded for this clonotype. V gene TRBV29-1 combines with J gene TRBJ2-7, with a weak D call TRBD1 (6 bases). V lost 1 base to trimming and J lost 4 bases, with 17 bases between them. From germline, CDR1 is SQVTM and CDR2 ANQGSEA. The CDR3 spans 15 residues. CDR3 in amino acids: CSVEGEGTPTYEQYF. The CDR3 coding sequence is TGCAGCGTTGAAGGCGAGGGGACACCGACTTACGAGCAGTACTTC.

This clonotype has just a few counts. A much bigger clone sits one base away, suggesting this may be a read error. This rearrangement joins TRBV27 to TRBJ2-1; 8 bases agree with TRBD2. In germline, CDR1 is MNHEY, CDR2 SMNVEV (reference sequence). Unmatched junction bases numbered 13, after V lost 5 bases and J lost 10 bases. The CDR3 extends over 15 amino acids. The CDR3 DNA reads TGTGCCAGCAGTCCCCCCGGGGGGGTTCCCTACGAGCAGTTCTTC. Encoded protein: CASSPPGGVPYEQFF.

This clonotype was found a few times. The chain recombines TRBV4-2 with TRBJ1-2, with TRBD1 matching over 7 bases. Germline V gives CDR1 LGHNA, CDR2 YNFKEQ. V shed 3 bases and J 7 bases; nucleotides not matched to a gene: 8. CDR3 length: 14 amino acids. CDR3 sequence reads: CASSHATGSGGYTF. The CDR3 nucleotides are TGTGCCAGCAGCCACGCGACAGGGTCCGGTGGCTACACCTTC.

This clonotype was seen a few times. This sequence joins TRBV29-1 and TRBJ2-5, with 12 bases lining up with TRBD1. The CDR3 covers 15 residues. The V and J ends lost 6 bases and 6 bases, in that order; junction bases with no gene match: 11. In germline, CDR1 is SQVTM, CDR2 ANQGSEA. CDR3 amino acids: CSVVSGTGGMKTQYF. In DNA, the CDR3 is TGCAGCGTCGTAAGCGGGACAGGGGGCATGAAGACCCAGTACTTC.

The chain joins TRBV19 to TRBJ1-6; 7 bases agree with TRBD1. Per germline, CDR1 LNHDA and CDR2 SQIVND (reference sequence). V was clipped by 6 bases and J by 1 base; unmatched bases: 6. The CDR3 is 16 amino acids. In nucleotides, the CDR3 is TGTGCCAGTAGCAAACAGGGGAGATCCTATAATTCACCCCTCCACTTT. It specifies CASSKQGRSYNSPLHF.

This clonotype was observed a few times. This chain uses TRBV20-1 with TRBJ1-5, with 9 bases lining up with TRBD1. CDR1 is DFQATT and CDR2 is SNEGSKA in the germline V gene (reference sequence). This CDR3 has 15 residues. The V gene end was trimmed by 3 bases and the J gene end by 3 bases; junction bases not matched to a gene: 6. Written as DNA, the CDR3 is TGCAGTGCTAGTAGCCGGGACAGGGACAATCAGCCCCAGCATTTT. The encoded protein is CSASSRDRDNQPQHF.

The chain carries TRBV4-3 and TRBJ1-5; D is uncertain. The CDR3 spans 16 residues. V lost 2 bases and J lost 3, with 14 bases in between. The germline CDR1 and CDR2 sequences are LGHNA and YSLEER. Here the CDR3 reads CASSQYLGYDNQPQHF. The CDR3 DNA follows: TGCGCCAGCAGCCAATACTTAGGGTACGACAATCAGCCCCAGCATTTT.